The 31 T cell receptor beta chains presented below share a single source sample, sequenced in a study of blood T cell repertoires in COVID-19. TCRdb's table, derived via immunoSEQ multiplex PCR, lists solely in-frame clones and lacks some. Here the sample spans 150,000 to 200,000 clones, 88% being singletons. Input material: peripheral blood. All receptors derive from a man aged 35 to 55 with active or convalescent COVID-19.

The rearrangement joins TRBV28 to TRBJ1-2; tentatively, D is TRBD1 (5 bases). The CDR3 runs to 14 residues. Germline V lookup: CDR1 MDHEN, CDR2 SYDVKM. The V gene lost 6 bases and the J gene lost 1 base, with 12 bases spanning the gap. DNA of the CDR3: TGTGCCAGCAGGACCGGGGGGGTTAACTATGGCTACACCTTC. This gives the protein CASRTGGVNYGYTF.

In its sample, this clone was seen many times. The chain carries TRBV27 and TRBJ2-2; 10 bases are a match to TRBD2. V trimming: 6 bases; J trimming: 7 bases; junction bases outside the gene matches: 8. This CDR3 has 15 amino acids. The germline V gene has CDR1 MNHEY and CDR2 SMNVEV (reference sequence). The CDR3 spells CASRPGLASHGELFF. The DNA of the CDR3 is TGTGCCAGCAGGCCGGGACTAGCGTCTCACGGGGAGCTGTTTTTT.

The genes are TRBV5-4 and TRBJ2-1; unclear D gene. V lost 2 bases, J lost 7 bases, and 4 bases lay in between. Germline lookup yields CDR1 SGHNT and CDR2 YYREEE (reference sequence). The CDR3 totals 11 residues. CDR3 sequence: CASSFTNEQFF. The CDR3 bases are TGTGCCAGCAGCTTCACAAATGAGCAGTTCTTC.

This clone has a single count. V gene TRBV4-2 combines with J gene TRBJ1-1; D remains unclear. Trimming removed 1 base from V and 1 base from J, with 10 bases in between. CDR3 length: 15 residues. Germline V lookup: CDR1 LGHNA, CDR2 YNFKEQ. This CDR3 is CASSQGPGSNTEAFF. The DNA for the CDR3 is TGTGCCAGCAGCCAAGGTCCAGGATCGAACACTGAAGCTTTCTTT.

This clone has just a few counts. The CDR3 sequence is CASSIRQGTGYTF. The DNA for the CDR3 is TGTGCCAGTAGTATAAGACAGGGAACTGGCTACACCTTC. The chain is built from TRBV19 and TRBJ1-2; TRBD1 agrees at 7 bases. Trimming removed 2 bases from V and 7 bases from J; junction bases left unmatched: 4. The germline CDR1 and CDR2 sequences are LNHDA and SQIVND (reference sequence). CDR3 length: 13 amino acids. Together with reference TRBV19 and TRBJ1-2, the CDR3 gives the full variable domain: DGGITQSPKYLFRKEGQNVTLSCEQNLNHDAMYWYRQDPGQGLRLIYYSQIVNDFQKGDIAEGYSVSREKKESFPLTVTSAQKNPTAFYLCASSIRQGTGYTFGSGTRLTVV.

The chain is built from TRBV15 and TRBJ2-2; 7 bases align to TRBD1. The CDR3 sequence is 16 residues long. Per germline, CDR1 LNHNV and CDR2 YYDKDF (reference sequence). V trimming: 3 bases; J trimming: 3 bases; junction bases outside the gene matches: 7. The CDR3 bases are TGTGCCACCAGCAGGACAGGGTCGACGGACACCGGGGAGCTGTTTTTT. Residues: CATSRTGSTDTGELFF.

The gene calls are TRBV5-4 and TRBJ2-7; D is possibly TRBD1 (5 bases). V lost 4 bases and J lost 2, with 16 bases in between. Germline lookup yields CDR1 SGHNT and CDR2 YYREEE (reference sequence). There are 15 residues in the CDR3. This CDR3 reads CASSPRTPFAYEQYF. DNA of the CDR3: TGTGCCAGCAGCCCCCGGACACCTTTCGCCTACGAGCAGTACTTC.

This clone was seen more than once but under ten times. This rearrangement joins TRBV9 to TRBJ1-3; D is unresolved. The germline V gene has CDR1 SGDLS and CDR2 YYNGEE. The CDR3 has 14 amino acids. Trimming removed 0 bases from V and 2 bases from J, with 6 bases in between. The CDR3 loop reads CASSVGQAGNTIYF. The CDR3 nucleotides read TGTGCCAGCAGCGTAGGGCAGGCTGGAAACACCATATATTTT.

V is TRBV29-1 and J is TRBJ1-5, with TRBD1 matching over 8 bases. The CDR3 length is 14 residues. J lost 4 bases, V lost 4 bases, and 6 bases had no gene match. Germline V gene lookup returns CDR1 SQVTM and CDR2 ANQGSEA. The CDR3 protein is CSVATGQENQPQHF. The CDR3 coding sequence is TGCAGCGTTGCGACGGGACAGGAAAATCAGCCCCAGCATTTT. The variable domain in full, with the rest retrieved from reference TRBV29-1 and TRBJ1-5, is SAVISQKPSRDICQRGTSLTIQCQVDSQVTMMFWYRQQPGQSLTLIATANQGSEATYESGFVIDKFPISRPNLTFSTLTVSNMSPEDSSIYLCSVATGQENQPQHFGDGTRLSIL.

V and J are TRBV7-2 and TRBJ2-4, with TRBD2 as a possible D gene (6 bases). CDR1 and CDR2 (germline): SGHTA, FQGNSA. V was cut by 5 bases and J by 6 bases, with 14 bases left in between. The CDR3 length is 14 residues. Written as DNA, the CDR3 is TGTGCCAGCAGCACCGGGGGTAGCGGAAACATTCAGTACTTC. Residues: CASSTGGSGNIQYF.

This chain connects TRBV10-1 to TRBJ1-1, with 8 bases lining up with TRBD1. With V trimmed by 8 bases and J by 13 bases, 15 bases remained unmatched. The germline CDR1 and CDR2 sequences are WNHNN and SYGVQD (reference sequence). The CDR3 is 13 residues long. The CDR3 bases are TGCGCCAGCGATAAGGGGACAGGTTTCAAGGGTTTCTTT. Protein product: CASDKGTGFKGFF.

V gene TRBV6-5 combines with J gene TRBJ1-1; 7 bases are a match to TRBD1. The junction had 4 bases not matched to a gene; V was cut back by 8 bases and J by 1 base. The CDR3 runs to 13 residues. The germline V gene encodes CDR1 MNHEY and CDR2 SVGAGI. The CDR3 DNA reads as TGTGCCAGCGGCCGGGACAGGAACACTGAAGCTTTCTTT. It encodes CASGRDRNTEAFF.

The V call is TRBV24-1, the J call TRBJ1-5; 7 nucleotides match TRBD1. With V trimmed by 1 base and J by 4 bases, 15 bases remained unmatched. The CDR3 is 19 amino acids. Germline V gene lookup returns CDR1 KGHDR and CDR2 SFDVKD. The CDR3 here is CATSDFGQEHHHGNQPQHF. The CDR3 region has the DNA TGTGCCACCAGTGATTTTGGACAGGAACACCACCATGGGAATCAGCCCCAGCATTTT.

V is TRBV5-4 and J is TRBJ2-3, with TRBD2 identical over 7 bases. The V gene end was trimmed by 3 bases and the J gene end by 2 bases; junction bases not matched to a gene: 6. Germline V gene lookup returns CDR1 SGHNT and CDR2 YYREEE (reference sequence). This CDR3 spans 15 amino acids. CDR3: CASSYKSGNTDTQYF. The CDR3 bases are TGTGCCAGCAGCTACAAAAGCGGGAACACAGATACGCAGTATTTT.

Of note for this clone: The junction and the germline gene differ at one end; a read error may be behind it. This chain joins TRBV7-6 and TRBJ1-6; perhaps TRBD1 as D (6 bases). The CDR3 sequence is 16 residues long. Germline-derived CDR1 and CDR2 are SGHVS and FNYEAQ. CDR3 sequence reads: CASSFGQGLNNSPPHF. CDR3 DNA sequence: TGTGCCAGCAGCTTCGGCCAGGGGTTGAATAATTCACCCCCCCACTTT.

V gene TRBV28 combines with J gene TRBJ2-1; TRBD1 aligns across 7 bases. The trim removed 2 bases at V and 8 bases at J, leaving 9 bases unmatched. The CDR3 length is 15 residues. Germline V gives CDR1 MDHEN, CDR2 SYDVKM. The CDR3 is CASSLTDRYNHEQFF. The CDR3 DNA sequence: TGTGCCAGCAGTTTAACGGACAGGTATAACCATGAGCAGTTCTTC.

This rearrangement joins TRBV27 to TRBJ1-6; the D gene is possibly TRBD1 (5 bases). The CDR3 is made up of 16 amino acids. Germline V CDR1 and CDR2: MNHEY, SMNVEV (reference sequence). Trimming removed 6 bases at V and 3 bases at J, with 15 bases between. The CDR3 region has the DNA TGTGCCAGCAGCCGACAGAGACAGCTCTATAATTCACCCCTCCACTTT. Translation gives CASSRQRQLYNSPLHF.

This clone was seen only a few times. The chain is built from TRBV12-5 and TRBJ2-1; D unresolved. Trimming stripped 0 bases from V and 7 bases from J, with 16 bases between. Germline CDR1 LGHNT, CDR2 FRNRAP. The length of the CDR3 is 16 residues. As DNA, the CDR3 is TGTGCTAGTGGTTTGGTACAGACAAGGCGCCTGAATGAGCAGTTCTTC. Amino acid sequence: CASGLVQTRRLNEQFF.

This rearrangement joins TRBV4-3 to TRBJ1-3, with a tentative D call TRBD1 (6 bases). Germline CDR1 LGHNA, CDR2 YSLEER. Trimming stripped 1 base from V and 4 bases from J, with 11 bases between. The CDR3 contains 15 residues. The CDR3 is CASSQGRQVGNTIYF. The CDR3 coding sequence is TGCGCCAGCAGCCAAGGTCGACAGGTGGGAAACACCATATATTTT.

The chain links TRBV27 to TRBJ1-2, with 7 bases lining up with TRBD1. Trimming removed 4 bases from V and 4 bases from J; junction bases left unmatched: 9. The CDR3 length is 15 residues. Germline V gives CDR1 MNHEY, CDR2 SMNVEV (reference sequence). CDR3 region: CASSSADRERYGYTF. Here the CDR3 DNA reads TGTGCCAGCAGTTCCGCCGACAGGGAACGCTATGGCTACACCTTC.

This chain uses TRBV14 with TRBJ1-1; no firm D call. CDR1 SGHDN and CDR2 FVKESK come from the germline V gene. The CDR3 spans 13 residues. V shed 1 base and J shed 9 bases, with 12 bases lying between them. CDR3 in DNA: TGTGCCAGCAGCCAAGCCCCCAGCAGGCAAGCTTTCTTT. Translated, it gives CASSQAPSRQAFF.

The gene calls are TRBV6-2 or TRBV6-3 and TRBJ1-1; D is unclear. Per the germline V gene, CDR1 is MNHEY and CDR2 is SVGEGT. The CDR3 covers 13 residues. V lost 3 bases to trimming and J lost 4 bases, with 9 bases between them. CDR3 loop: CASSYGGATEAFF. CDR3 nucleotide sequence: TGTGCCAGCAGTTATGGCGGCGCCACTGAAGCTTTCTTT.

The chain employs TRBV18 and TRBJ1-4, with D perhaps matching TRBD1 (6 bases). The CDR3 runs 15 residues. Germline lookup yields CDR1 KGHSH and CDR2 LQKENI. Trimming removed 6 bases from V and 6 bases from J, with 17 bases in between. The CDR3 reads CASSLRPGVDEKLFF. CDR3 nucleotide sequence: TGTGCCAGCTCTCTACGCCCAGGGGTTGATGAAAAACTGTTTTTT.

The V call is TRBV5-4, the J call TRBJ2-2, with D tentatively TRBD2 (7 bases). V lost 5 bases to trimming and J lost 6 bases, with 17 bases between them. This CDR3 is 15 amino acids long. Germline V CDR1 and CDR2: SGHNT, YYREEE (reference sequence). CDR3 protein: CASSSPLGGPGELFF. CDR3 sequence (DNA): TGTGCCAGCAGTTCACCCCTCGGGGGGCCCGGGGAGCTGTTTTTT.

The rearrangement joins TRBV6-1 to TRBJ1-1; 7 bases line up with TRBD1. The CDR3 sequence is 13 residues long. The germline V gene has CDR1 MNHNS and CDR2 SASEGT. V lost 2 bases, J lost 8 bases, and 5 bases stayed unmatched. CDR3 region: CASSERQGVEAFF. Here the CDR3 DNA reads TGTGCCAGCAGTGAAAGGCAGGGGGTCGAAGCTTTCTTT.

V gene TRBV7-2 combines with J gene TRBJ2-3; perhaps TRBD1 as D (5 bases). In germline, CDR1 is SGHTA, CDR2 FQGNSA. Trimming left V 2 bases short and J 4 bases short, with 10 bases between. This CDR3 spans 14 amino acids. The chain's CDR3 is CASSLRAGPDTQYF. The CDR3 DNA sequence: TGTGCCAGCAGCTTACGGGCAGGGCCAGATACGCAGTATTTT.

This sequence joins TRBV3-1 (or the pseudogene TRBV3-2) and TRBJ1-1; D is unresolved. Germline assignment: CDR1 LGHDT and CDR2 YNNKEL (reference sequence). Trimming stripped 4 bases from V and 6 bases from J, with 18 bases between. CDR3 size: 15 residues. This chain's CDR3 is CASSPQRQSAAEAFF. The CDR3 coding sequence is TGTGCCAGCAGCCCTCAGCGCCAGTCTGCCGCTGAAGCTTTCTTT.

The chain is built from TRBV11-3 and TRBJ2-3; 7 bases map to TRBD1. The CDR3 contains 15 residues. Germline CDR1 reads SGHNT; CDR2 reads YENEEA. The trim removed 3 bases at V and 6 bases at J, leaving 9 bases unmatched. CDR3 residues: CASSFGTALVDTQYF. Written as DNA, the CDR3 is TGTGCCAGCAGCTTCGGGACAGCCTTGGTGGATACGCAGTATTTT.

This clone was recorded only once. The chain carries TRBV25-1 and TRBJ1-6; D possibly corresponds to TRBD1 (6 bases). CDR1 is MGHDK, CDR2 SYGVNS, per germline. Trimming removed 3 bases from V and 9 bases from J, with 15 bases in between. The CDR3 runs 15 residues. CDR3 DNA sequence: TGTGCCAGCAGTGACCGTAACAGGGTACTTTCACCCCTCCACTTT. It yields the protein CASSDRNRVLSPLHF.

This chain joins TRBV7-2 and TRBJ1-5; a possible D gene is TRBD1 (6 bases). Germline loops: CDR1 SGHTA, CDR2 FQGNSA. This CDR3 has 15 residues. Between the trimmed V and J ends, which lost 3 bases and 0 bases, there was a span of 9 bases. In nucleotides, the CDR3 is TGTGCCAGCAGCTTGTACAGGGATAGCAATCAGCCCCAGCATTTT. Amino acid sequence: CASSLYRDSNQPQHF. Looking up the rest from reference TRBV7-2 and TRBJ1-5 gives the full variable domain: GAGVSQSPSNKVTEKGKDVELRCDPISGHTALYWYRQSLGQGLEFLIYFQGNSAPDKSGLPSDRFSAERTGGSVSTLTIQRTQQEDSAVYLCASSLYRDSNQPQHFGDGTRLSIL.

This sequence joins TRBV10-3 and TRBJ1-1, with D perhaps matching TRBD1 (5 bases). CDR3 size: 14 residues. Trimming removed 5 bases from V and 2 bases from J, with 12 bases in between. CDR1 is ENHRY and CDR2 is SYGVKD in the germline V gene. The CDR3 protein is CAISKQVGNTEAFF. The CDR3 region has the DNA TGTGCCATCAGTAAACAGGTAGGCAACACTGAAGCTTTCTTT.